This T cell receptor beta chain was captured by sequencing in a study of OX40 agonist ivuxolimab in advanced cancers. Per the germline V gene, CDR1 is WNHNN and CDR2 is SYGVQD (reference sequence). The CDR3 is 14 amino acids. The V gene end was trimmed by 2 bases and the J gene end by 5 bases; junction bases not matched to a gene: 3. Anyone with autoimmune disease history or systemic immunosuppression was excluded. Note on this clone: Its antigen is not identified.

Produced via immunoSEQ multiplex PCR; TCRdb's table is partial and in-frame only. This sample yields 70,000 to 80,000 clones, of which about 88% are seen a single time; roughly 15% belongs to the top ten. Findings and limits, study-wide: Among patients with partial responses at 0.1-3.0 mg/kg, clonal expansion was among the lowest. There were, on average, more expanded clones in CD8+ T cells than in CD4+.

The chain recombines TRBV10-1 with TRBJ2-1, with 7 positions matching TRBD2. The receptor was derived from an adult with an advanced solid tumor such as melanoma, head and neck, liver or kidney cancer. The specimen comprised CD4+ or CD8+ T cells sorted from blood, sampled in a trial of the OX40 agonist ivuxolimab. CDR3 sequence: CASSESGTHNEQFF. The CDR3 DNA is TGCGCCAGCAGTGAGAGCGGGACCCACAATGAGCAGTTCTTC.